This T cell receptor beta chain was recorded in a study of graft-versus-host responses after intestinal transplantation. Study information: Transplant types were multivisceral, liver-intestinal, or isolated intestinal. Uniformly, recipients were administered anti-thymocyte globulin induction with subsequent tacrolimus and steroids for around 3 years.

The method was immunoSEQ multiplex PCR; TCRdb's version includes in-frame clones alone and lacks a portion of them. Of 81,000 or so clones listed, over 85% are singletons. V was clipped by 5 bases and J by 3 bases, with 11 bases between them. This CDR3 contains 14 residues. Germline V lookup: CDR1 LNHDA, CDR2 SQIVND (reference sequence). Points from the study as a whole: High graft-versus-host to host-versus-graft T cell clonal ratios marked allografts of patients with graft-donor macrochimerism.

As regards this clone: Its specificity is unknown.

This specimen consisted of unstimulated CD8+ T cells sorted from spleen or lymph node cells, obtained before transplant. This TCR was recovered from a human donor who was the organ donor for an intestinal transplant. The V and J genes are TRBV19 and TRBJ2-1, with a tentative D call TRBD2 (7 bases). The CDR3 region is CASSGGGGYNEQFF. The CDR3, as DNA: TGTGCCAGTAGTGGGGGGGGCGGCTACAATGAGCAGTTCTTC.